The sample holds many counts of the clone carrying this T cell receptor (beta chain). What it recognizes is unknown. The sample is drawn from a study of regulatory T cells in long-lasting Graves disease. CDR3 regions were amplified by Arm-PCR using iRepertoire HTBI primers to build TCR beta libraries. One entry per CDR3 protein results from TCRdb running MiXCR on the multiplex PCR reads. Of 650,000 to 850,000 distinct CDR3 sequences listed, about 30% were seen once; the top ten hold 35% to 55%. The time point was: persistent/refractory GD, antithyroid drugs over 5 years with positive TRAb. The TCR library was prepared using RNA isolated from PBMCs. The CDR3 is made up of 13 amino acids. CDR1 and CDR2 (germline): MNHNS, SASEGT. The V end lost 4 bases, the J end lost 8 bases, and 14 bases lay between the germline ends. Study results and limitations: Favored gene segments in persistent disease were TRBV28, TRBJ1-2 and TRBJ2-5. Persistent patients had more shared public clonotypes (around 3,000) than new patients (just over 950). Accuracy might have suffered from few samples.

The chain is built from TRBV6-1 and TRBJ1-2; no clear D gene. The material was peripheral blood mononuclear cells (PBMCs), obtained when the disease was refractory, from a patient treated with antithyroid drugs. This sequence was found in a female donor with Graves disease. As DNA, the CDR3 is TGTGCCAGCAGTGCCCGGGAGGGCTTAGGCTACACCTTC. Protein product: CASSAREGLGYTF.